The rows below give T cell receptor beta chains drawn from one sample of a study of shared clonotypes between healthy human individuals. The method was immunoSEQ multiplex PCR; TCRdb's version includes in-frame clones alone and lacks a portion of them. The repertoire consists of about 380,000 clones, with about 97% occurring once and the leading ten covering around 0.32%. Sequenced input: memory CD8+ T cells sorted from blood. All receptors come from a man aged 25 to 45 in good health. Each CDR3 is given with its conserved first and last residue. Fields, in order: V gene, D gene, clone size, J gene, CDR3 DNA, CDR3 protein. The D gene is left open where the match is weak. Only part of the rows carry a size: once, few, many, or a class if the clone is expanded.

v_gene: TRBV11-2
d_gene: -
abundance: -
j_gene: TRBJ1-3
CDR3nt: TGTGCCTCGCGTGGGAGAAGGAACTCTGGAAACACCATATATTTT
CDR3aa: CASRGRRNSGNTIYF

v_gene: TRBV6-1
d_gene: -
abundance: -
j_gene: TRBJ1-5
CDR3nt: TGTGCCAGCAGTGAATTAAGGGGCAGAAATCAGCCCCAGCATTTT
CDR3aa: CASSELRGRNQPQHF

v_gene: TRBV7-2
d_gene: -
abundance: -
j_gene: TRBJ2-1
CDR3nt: TGTGCCAGCAGCTTATCGGGTACCTACAATGAGCAGTTCTTC
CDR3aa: CASSLSGTYNEQFF

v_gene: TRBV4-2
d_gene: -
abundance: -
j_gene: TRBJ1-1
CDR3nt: TGTGCCAGCAGCCTCGTTGGTGGGGGGAGGACTGAAGCTTTCTTT
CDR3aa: CASSLVGGGRTEAFF

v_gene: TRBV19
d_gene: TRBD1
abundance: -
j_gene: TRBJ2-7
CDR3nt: TGTGCCAGTAGGGCAGGGGGTTCCTACGAGCAGTACTTC
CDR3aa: CASRAGGSYEQYF

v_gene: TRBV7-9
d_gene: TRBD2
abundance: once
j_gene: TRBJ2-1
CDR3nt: TGTGCCAGCAGCCGAGGGACTAGCGGGAGGCTCAATGAGCAGTTCTTC
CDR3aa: CASSRGTSGRLNEQFF

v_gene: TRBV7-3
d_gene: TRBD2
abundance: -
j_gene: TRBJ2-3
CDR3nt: TGTGCCAGCAGCGCCAAACCGACTAGCAGGGGCACAGATACGCAGTATTTT
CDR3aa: CASSAKPTSRGTDTQYF

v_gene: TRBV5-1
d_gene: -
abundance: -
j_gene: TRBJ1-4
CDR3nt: TGCGCCAGCAGCCACGACAGAGAAAAACTGTTTTTT
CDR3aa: CASSHDREKLFF

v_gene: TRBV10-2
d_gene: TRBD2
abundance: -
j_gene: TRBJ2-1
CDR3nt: TGCGCCAGCAGTGAGCCGGGACTAGCGGGAGGGGTTTTTAAGGGGGATGAGCAGTTCTTC
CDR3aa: CASSEPGLAGGVFKGDEQFF

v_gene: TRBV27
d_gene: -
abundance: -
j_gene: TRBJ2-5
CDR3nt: TGTGCCAGCAGTTTATCGAAGGTCGGGACCCAGTACTTC
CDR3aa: CASSLSKVGTQYF

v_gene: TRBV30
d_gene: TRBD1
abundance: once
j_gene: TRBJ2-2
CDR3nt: TGTGCCTGGAGGGAAGGGGGCTATCAAACCGGGGAGCTGTTTTTT
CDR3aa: CAWREGGYQTGELFF

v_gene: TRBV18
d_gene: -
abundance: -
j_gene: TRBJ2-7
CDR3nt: TGTGCCAGCTCACCGGGACATAACGAGCAGTACTTC
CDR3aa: CASSPGHNEQYF

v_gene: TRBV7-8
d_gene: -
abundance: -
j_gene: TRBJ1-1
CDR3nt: TGTGCCAGCAGCTCAAACTTAAACACTGAAGCTTTCTTT
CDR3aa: CASSSNLNTEAFF

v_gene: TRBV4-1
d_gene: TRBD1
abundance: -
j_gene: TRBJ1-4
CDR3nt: TGCGCCAGCAGCTTGCGACAGGGAGGGACGATGGAACTGTTTTTT
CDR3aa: CASSLRQGGTMELFF

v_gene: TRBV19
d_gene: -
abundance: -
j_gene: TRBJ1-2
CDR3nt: TGTGCCAGTAGTAGGGTCGGCTATGGCTACACCTTC
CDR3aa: CASSRVGYGYTF

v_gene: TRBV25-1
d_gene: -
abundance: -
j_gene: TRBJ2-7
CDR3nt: TGTGCCAGCAGTGGGTCGTCGAGCTCCTACGAGCAGTACTTC
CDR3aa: CASSGSSSSYEQYF

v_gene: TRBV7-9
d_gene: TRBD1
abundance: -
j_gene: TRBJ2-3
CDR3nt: TGTGCCAGCAGCTTGGGACAGTTTAAGTATTTT
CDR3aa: CASSLGQFKYF

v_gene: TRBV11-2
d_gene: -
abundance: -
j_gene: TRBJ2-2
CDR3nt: TGTGCCAGCACCCGAATGGGATGGATCCCCGCGAACACCGGGGAGCTGTTTTTT
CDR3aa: CASTRMGWIPANTGELFF

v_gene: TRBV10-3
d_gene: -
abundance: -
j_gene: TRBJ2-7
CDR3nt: TGTGCCATCATGAGGGGCCCCTACGAGCAGTACTTC
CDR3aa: CAIMRGPYEQYF

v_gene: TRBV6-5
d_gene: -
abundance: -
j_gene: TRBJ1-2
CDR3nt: TGTGCCAGCAGTCCGGGACATTTCTTCTATGGCTACACCTTC
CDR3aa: CASSPGHFFYGYTF

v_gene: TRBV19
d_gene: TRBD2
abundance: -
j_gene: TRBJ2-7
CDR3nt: TGTGCCAGTAGTATGACGATTCCGGGAGGTACAAACTACGAGCAGTACTTC
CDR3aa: CASSMTIPGGTNYEQYF

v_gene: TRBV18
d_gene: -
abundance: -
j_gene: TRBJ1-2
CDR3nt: TGTGCCAGCTCACCACAGGGACCTGACCAACGACCTAACTATGGCTACACCTTC
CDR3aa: CASSPQGPDQRPNYGYTF

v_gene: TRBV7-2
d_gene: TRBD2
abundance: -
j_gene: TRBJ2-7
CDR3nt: TGTGCCAGCAGCTTAGCGCTGTGGACTAGCGGGGCCTCCTACGAGCAGTACTTC
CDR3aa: CASSLALWTSGASYEQYF

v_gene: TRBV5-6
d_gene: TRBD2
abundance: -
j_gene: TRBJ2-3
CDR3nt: TGTGCCAGCAGCGGACTAGCGGGAGGGCCAGATACGCAGTATTTT
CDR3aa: CASSGLAGGPDTQYF

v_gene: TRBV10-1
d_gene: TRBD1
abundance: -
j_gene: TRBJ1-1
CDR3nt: TGCGCCAGCCCGATAAGTCCCGGGACAGGGGGCTACATGAACACTGAAGCTTTCTTT
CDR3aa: CASPISPGTGGYMNTEAFF

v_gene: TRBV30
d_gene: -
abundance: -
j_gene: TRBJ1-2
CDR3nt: TGTGCCTGGATAGGAGCGACAAACTATGGCTACACCTTC
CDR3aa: CAWIGATNYGYTF

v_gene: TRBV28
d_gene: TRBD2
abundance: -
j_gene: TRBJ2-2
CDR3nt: TGTGCCAGCAGTTTGAATAGCGGGACGAACACCGGGGAGCTGTTTTTT
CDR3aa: CASSLNSGTNTGELFF

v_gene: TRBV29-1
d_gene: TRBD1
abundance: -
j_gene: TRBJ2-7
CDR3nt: TGCAGCGGCCGGGACAGGGGGTCCTACGAGCAGTACTTC
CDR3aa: CSGRDRGSYEQYF

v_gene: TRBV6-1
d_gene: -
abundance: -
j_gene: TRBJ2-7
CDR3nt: TGTGCCAGCAGATTGACAGCCTCCTACGAGCAGTACTTC
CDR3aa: CASRLTASYEQYF

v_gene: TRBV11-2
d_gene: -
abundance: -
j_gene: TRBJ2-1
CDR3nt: TGTGCCAGCAGCCCCGTCTACAATGAGCAGTTCTTC
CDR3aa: CASSPVYNEQFF

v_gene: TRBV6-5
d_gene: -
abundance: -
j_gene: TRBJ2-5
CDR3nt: TGTGCCAGCAGTCGCCTAAGGGTGCAAGAGACCCAGTACTTC
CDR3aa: CASSRLRVQETQYF

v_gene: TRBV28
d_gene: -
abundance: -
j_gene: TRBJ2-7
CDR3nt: TGTGCCAGCACCCCTGACGGGATTGGTTCCTACGAGCAGTACTTC
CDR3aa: CASTPDGIGSYEQYF

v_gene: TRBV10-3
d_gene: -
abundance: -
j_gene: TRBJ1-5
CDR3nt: TGTGCCATCAGTTTAGAGGGGATTGATCAGCCCCAGCATTTT
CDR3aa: CAISLEGIDQPQHF

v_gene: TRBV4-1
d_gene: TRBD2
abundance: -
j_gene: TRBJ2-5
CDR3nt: TGCGCCAGCAGCCAAGACCCTAGCGGGCGAGAGACCCAGTACTTC
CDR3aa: CASSQDPSGRETQYF

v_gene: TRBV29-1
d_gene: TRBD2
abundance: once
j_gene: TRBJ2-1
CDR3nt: TGCAGCGTTGGGACTAGCGGGAGTATTGCCAATGAGCAGTTCTTC
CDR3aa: CSVGTSGSIANEQFF

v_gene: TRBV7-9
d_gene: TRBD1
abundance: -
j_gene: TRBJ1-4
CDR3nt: TGTGCCAGCAGCCCGGGACAGGGAACGACTAATGAAAAACTGTTTTTT
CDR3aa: CASSPGQGTTNEKLFF

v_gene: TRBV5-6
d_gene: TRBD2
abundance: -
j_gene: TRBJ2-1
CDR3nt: TGTGCCAGCAGCTTGGGGTCTAGCGGGAGGAATGAGCAGTTCTTC
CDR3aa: CASSLGSSGRNEQFF

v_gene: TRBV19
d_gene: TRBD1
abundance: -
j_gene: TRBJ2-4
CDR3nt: TGTGCCAGTAGTATACCGGGACAGGGTTTGGACATTCAGTACTTC
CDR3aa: CASSIPGQGLDIQYF

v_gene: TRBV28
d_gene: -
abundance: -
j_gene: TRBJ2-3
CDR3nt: TGTGCCAGCGCTGACCTAACGCAGTATTTT
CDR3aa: CASADLTQYF

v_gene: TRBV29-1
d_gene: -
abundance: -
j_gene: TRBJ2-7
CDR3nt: TGCAGCGTTGGGTCGGGGACCGACTACGAGCAGTACTTC
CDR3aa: CSVGSGTDYEQYF

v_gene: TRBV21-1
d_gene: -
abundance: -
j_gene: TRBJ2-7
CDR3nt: TGTGCCAGCGGACAGGGCAGGGACGAGCAGTACTTC
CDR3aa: CASGQGRDEQYF

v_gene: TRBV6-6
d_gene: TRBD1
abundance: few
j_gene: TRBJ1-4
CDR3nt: TGTGCCAGCAGTGGACAGGGATGGGGGGAAAAACTGTTTTTT
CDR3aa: CASSGQGWGEKLFF

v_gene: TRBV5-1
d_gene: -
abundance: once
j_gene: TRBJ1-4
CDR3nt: TGCGCCAGCAGCTTGGTGGGGGTAGCTGAAAAACTGTTTTTT
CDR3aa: CASSLVGVAEKLFF

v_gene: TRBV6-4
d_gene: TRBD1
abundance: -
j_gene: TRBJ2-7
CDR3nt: TGTGCCAGCTGGATGGGGGACAGGACCTACGAGCAGTACTTC
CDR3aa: CASWMGDRTYEQYF